This T cell receptor (beta chain) was sequenced in a study of PD-L1 blockade in urothelial cancer. Study-wide results and caveats: More expansion of tumor-associated blood clones, seen at 3 weeks, marked durable-benefit patients. Patients with below-median pretreatment blood clonality survived longer.

Each PCR contained spiked-in synthetic TCR analog templates. Assay: immunoSEQ multiplex PCR; the TCRdb copy retains only in-frame clones and omits some. Of fewer than 40,000 clones in the sample, approximately 92% were seen once. Germline assignment: CDR1 SGHKS and CDR2 YYEKEE (reference sequence). The V gene end was trimmed by 6 bases and the J gene end by 6 bases; junction bases not matched to a gene: 15. This CDR3 has 16 residues. Details on this clone: Its antigen is as yet unknown.

The sample in question was PBMCs, obtained around atezolizumab (anti-PD-L1) treatment. This clonotype was sampled from a man between 65 and 79 years old with urothelial cancer. The rearrangement links TRBV5-5 to TRBJ1-1; 9 bases match TRBD1. The CDR3 sequence: CASTLGQGSLRAEAFF. The CDR3 coding sequence is TGTGCCAGCACCCTGGGACAGGGTAGTTTAAGAGCTGAAGCTTTCTTT.